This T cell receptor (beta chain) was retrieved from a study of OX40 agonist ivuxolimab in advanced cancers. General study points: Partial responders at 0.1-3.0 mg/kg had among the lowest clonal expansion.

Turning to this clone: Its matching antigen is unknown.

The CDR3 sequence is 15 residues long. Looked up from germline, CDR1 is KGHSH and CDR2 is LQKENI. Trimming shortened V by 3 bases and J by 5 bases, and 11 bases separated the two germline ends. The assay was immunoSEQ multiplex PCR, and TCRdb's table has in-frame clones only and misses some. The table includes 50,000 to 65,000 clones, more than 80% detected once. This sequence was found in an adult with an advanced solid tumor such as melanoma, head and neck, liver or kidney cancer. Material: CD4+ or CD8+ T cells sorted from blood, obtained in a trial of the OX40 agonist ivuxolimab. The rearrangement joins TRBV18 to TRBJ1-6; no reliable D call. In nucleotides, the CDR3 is TGTGCCAGCTCACCGTTGGCGGCCGATAATTCACCCCTCCACTTT. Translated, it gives CASSPLAADNSPLHF.